These 27 T cell receptor beta chains came from one sample sequenced in a study of OX40 agonist ivuxolimab in advanced cancers. The assay was immunoSEQ multiplex PCR, and TCRdb's table has in-frame clones only and misses some. The data show 84,000 or so clones, 94% seen once. The specimen was CD4+ or CD8+ T cells sorted from blood, collected in a trial of the OX40 agonist ivuxolimab. These receptors were collected from an adult with an advanced solid tumor such as melanoma, head and neck, liver or kidney cancer.

This sequence joins TRBV11-3 and TRBJ1-5; D not certain. Germline CDR1 is SGHNT and CDR2 is YENEEA. The CDR3 runs to 16 residues. Trimming left V 5 bases short and J 0 bases short, with 14 bases between. The DNA of the CDR3 is TGTGCCAGCAGCCCTAGTGGTTTGAATAGCAATCAGCCCCAGCATTTT. The encoded protein is CASSPSGLNSNQPQHF.

This clone was observed a single time. The chain carries TRBV11-3 and TRBJ1-3; D is ambiguous. Germline CDR1 SGHNT, CDR2 YENEEA. Trimming shortened V by 5 bases and J by 2 bases, and 16 bases separated the two germline ends. CDR3 length: 16 residues. The chain's CDR3 is CASSLDPWTAGNTIYF. CDR3 DNA sequence: TGTGCCAGCAGCCTCGACCCGTGGACGGCTGGAAACACCATATATTTT.

This clone was detected once. The chain combines TRBV7-9 with TRBJ2-1; TRBD2 matches at 12 bases. The CDR3 is made up of 12 amino acids. With 10 bases clipped from V and 10 bases from J, the junction kept 5 bases outside the gene matches. Germline V lookup: CDR1 SEHNR, CDR2 FQNEAQ (reference sequence). CDR3 coding DNA: TGTGCCACACGGACTAGCGGGACCGAGCAGTTCTTC. Protein: CATRTSGTEQFF.

The gene calls are TRBV6-5 and TRBJ1-5; weak D call: TRBD1 (5 bases). CDR3 size: 14 residues. Germline V gene lookup returns CDR1 MNHEY and CDR2 SVGAGI. V was shortened by 5 bases and J by 3 bases, with 11 bases between the two germline ends. CDR3 in amino acids: CASSPPGFNQPQHF. The CDR3 DNA follows: TGTGCCAGCAGTCCTCCAGGGTTCAATCAGCCCCAGCATTTT.

The CDR3 reads CASSLHGYEQYF. The CDR3 DNA is TGTGCCAGCAGCTTACACGGTTACGAGCAGTACTTC. The chain employs TRBV7-2 and TRBJ2-7; unclear D gene. With 2 bases removed from V and 4 bases from J, the gap between germline ends came to 6 bases. The CDR3 sequence is 12 residues long. The germline V gene has CDR1 SGHTA and CDR2 FQGNSA.

J is TRBJ2-5 and V is TRBV7-9; D might be TRBD2 (6 bases). The CDR3 runs 13 residues. V was pared by 3 bases and J by 5 bases, with 10 bases between. Germline V CDR1 and CDR2: SEHNR, FQNEAQ (reference sequence). The CDR3 sequence: CASSLAGSETQYF. The CDR3 bases are TGTGCCAGCAGCTTGGCGGGAAGCGAGACCCAGTACTTC.

This rearrangement joins TRBV7-6 to TRBJ2-7; 7 nucleotides line up with TRBD2. The junction had 12 bases not matched to a gene; V was cut back by 4 bases and J by 6 bases. The germline V gene encodes CDR1 SGHVS and CDR2 FNYEAQ. The CDR3 spans 15 residues. The CDR3 region has the DNA TGTGCCAGCAGCTGGGGCTGGCGGGAGTCGTCCGAGCAGTACTTC. Translation gives CASSWGWRESSEQYF.

The V gene is TRBV5-1, the J gene TRBJ1-4, with a possible D match to TRBD1 (5 bases). There are 15 residues in the CDR3. Trimming shortened V by 7 bases and J by 6 bases, and 19 bases separated the two germline ends. Looked up from germline, CDR1 is SGHRS and CDR2 is YFSETQ. CDR3 sequence reads: CASGPGQGTHEKLFF. The CDR3 region has the DNA TGCGCCAGCGGCCCCGGCCAAGGGACTCATGAAAAACTGTTTTTT. The entire variable domain, with the rest obtained from reference TRBV5-1 and TRBJ1-4, is as follows: KAGVTQTPRYLIKTRGQQVTLSCSPISGHRSVSWYQQTPGQGLQFLFEYFSETQRNKGNFPGRFSGRQFSNSRSEMNVSTLELGDSALYLCASGPGQGTHEKLFFGSGTQLSVL.

The chain has TRBV2 and TRBJ1-1; D is unclear. The V end was cut by 7 bases, the J end by 4 bases, with 13 bases between. The germline gives CDR1 SNHLY, CDR2 FYNNEI. The CDR3 spans 13 residues. The CDR3 sequence: CASTGPRTTEAFF. The CDR3 DNA reads TGTGCCAGCACCGGGCCTAGGACCACTGAAGCTTTCTTT.

V gene TRBV19 combines with J gene TRBJ2-7; 8 bases are a match to TRBD1. Germline V CDR1 and CDR2: LNHDA, SQIVND (reference sequence). This CDR3 has 14 residues. Trimming removed 5 bases from V and 3 bases from J; junction bases left unmatched: 6. CDR3 DNA sequence: TGTGCCAGTAGTTGGACAGGGAGGAACTACGAGCAGTACTTC. Translated, it gives CASSWTGRNYEQYF.

V gene TRBV27 combines with J gene TRBJ2-3; the D is unclear. The V end was cut by 5 bases, the J end by 7 bases, with 7 bases between. This CDR3 contains 11 residues. Germline V gene data show CDR1 as MNHEY and CDR2 as SMNVEV (reference sequence). The CDR3 reads CASSGNYTQYF. The CDR3 coding sequence is TGTGCCAGCAGTGGAAACTATACGCAGTATTTT.

This rearrangement joins TRBV6-6 to TRBJ2-1; D is undetermined. The CDR3 totals 12 residues. Looked up from germline, CDR1 is MNHNY and CDR2 is SVGAGI (reference sequence). V was pared by 0 bases and J by 6 bases, with 3 bases between. The CDR3 DNA sequence: TGTGCCAGCAGTTACTCGGGCAATGAGCAGTTCTTC. Protein sequence: CASSYSGNEQFF.

V gene TRBV5-1 combines with J gene TRBJ2-3; D perhaps matches TRBD2 (6 bases). The CDR3 has 15 amino acids. Looked up from germline, CDR1 is SGHRS and CDR2 is YFSETQ. The V gene lost 3 bases and the J gene lost 0 bases, with 11 bases spanning the gap. CDR3 amino acids: CASSSGTLSTDTQYF. DNA of the CDR3: TGCGCCAGCAGCTCCGGGACTCTTAGCACAGATACGCAGTATTTT.

V and J are TRBV5-6 and TRBJ2-7; either TRBD1 or TRBD2 may supply D (5 bases each). V dropped 2 bases and J dropped 1 base, with 7 bases sitting between them. There are 13 residues in the CDR3. Germline V gene sequence: CDR1 SGHDT, CDR2 YYEEEE. This CDR3 is CASSFGGSYEQYF. The CDR3 bases are TGTGCCAGCAGCTTTGGGGGATCCTACGAGCAGTACTTC.

The rearrangement links TRBV29-1 to TRBJ2-7; 9 bases align to TRBD2. Trimming at V came to 4 bases and at J to 3 bases, leaving 1 base not matched to a gene. The CDR3 consists of 12 residues. Germline loops: CDR1 SQVTM, CDR2 ANQGSEA. CDR3 in DNA: TGCAGCGTTGTGCGGGAGGGCTACGAGCAGTACTTC. Its protein product is CSVVREGYEQYF.

The chain joins TRBV5-1 to TRBJ2-4; no clear D gene. Trimming took off 2 bases at V and 5 bases at J, with 20 bases between the two ends. This CDR3 has 17 residues. Germline values: CDR1 SGHRS, CDR2 YFSETQ. As DNA, the CDR3 is TGCGCCAGCAGCTTCCTCCCGGGTGAGACTTCGCAAAACATTCAGTACTTC. Encoded protein: CASSFLPGETSQNIQYF.

J is TRBJ1-1 and V is TRBV7-6; D gene unclear. Deletions cut 2 bases from V and 4 bases from J, with 8 bases between. This CDR3 is 13 amino acids long. Germline CDR1 SGHVS, CDR2 FNYEAQ. The CDR3 protein is CASSLPGITEAFF. The CDR3 DNA reads TGTGCCAGCAGCTTACCCGGGATCACTGAAGCTTTCTTT.

This clone has more than one count but fewer than ten. The rearrangement joins TRBV27 to TRBJ1-1; 8 nucleotides match TRBD1. Germline trimming cut 7 bases from V and 2 bases from J; bases unmatched to any gene: 9. Per the germline V gene, CDR1 is MNHEY and CDR2 is SMNVEV (reference sequence). This CDR3 is built from 15 residues. CDR3 coding DNA: TGTGCCAGCACAGGGACAGGACGAGATAACACTGAAGCTTTCTTT. It specifies CASTGTGRDNTEAFF.

J is TRBJ2-2 and V is TRBV6-5; no clear D. The CDR3 has 13 amino acids. Per the germline V gene, CDR1 is MNHEY and CDR2 is SVGAGI. V was cut by 2 bases and J by 6 bases, with 7 bases left in between. CDR3 region: CASSYGPPGELFF. The CDR3 nucleotides are TGTGCCAGCAGTTACGGACCCCCCGGGGAGCTGTTTTTT.

Worth noting for this clone: The junction departs from the called germline gene at one end, perhaps through a read error. V is TRBV5-3 and J is TRBJ2-4; D is perhaps TRBD1 (5 bases). TRBV5-3 is an ORF; its function is uncertain. The CDR3 is made up of 14 amino acids. CDR3 amino acids: CASSLGLAKNIQYF. DNA for the CDR3: TGTGCCAGCAGCTTGGGGCTGGCCAAAAACATTCAGTACTTC.

J is TRBJ2-1 and V is TRBV4-2; the D gene is possibly TRBD2 (6 bases). Per germline, CDR1 LGHNA and CDR2 YNFKEQ. The CDR3 is made up of 17 amino acids. Trimming took off 0 bases at V and 4 bases at J, with 16 bases between the two ends. In nucleotides, the CDR3 is TGTGCCAGCAGCCAAGAACCTGGGCTAGCGTATTACAATGAGCAGTTCTTC. Translated, it gives CASSQEPGLAYYNEQFF.

V usage is TRBV28 and J usage is TRBJ2-7; unclear D gene. Per germline, CDR1 MDHEN and CDR2 SYDVKM. The length of the CDR3 is 14 residues. V shed 6 bases and J shed 3 bases, with 15 bases lying between them. CDR3 DNA sequence: TGTGCCAGCAGCCCACCGGACGGGTTCTACGAGCAGTACTTC. Its translation is CASSPPDGFYEQYF.

V is TRBV7-2 and J is TRBJ1-1; perhaps TRBD1 as D (6 bases). Trimming cost V 6 bases and J 4 bases, with 18 bases left between them. The CDR3 is 15 amino acids. Germline V lookup: CDR1 SGHTA, CDR2 FQGNSA. CDR3 in DNA: TGTGCCAGCAGGGCCGCCGGGGGGCCGGGCACTGAAGCTTTCTTT. Translating it yields CASRAAGGPGTEAFF.

This clone was seen a few times. V gene TRBV4-2 combines with J gene TRBJ2-1, with D possibly being TRBD2 (5 bases). This CDR3 is 15 amino acids long. CDR1 is LGHNA, CDR2 YNFKEQ, per germline. V was clipped by 0 bases and J by 3 bases, with 9 bases between them. CDR3 bases: TGTGCCAGCAGCCAAGAACCCGGACTCTACAATGAGCAGTTCTTC. It codes for CASSQEPGLYNEQFF.

The chain combines TRBV7-6 with TRBJ1-2; maybe TRBD1 (5 bases). Germline loops: CDR1 SGHVS, CDR2 FNYEAQ. The V and J ends lost 0 bases and 0 bases respectively, with 11 bases between them. The CDR3 loop spans 16 amino acids. CDR3 sequence (DNA): TGTGCCAGCAGCTTAGCGGGAGGGGACCCTAACTATGGCTACACCTTC. Protein product: CASSLAGGDPNYGYTF.

The CDR3 DNA is TGTGCCAGCCAGGGAAATAGCGGGCACAATGAGCAGTTCTTC. Its translation: CASQGNSGHNEQFF. The V and J genes are TRBV2 and TRBJ2-1, with 7 bases matching TRBD2. From germline, CDR1 is SNHLY and CDR2 FYNNEI. This CDR3 comprises 14 residues. V was clipped by 8 bases and J by 5 bases; unmatched bases: 9. Full variable domain (outside the CDR3, taken from reference TRBV2 and TRBJ2-1): EPEVTQTPSHQVTQMGQEVILRCVPISNHLYFYWYRQILGQKVEFLVSFYNNEISEKSEIFDDQFSVERPDGSNFTLKIRSTKLEDSAMYFCASQGNSGHNEQFFGPGTRLTVL.

The rearrangement links TRBV7-9 to TRBJ2-1; the match to TRBD1 covers 9 bases. The junction had 4 bases not matched to a gene; V was cut back by 5 bases and J by 2 bases. This CDR3 contains 15 residues. Germline CDR1 is SEHNR and CDR2 is FQNEAQ (reference sequence). CDR3 amino acids: CASSLRQGAYNEQFF. The CDR3 DNA reads as TGTGCCAGCAGCCTGCGACAGGGGGCCTACAATGAGCAGTTCTTC.